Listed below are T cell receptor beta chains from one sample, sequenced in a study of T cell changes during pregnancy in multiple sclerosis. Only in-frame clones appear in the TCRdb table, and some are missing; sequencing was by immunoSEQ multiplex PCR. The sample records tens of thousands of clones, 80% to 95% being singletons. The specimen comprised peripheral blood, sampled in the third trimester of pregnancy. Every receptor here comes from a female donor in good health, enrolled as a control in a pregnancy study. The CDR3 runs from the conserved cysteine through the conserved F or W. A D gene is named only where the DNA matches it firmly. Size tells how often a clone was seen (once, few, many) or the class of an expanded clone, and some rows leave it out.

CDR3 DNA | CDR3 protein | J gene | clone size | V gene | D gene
TGTGCCAGCAGTTCTACAGGGGATAGCAATCAGCCCCAGCATTTT | CASSSTGDSNQPQHF | TRBJ1-5 | - | TRBV28 | TRBD1
TGCAGCGTTGAGACAGGGGCCAACTCCTACGAGCAGTACTTC | CSVETGANSYEQYF | TRBJ2-7 | - | TRBV29-1 | TRBD1
TGCGCCAGCAGCCAACCCCGGGACTCCAAAGGGAAAGATACGCAGTATTTT | CASSQPRDSKGKDTQYF | TRBJ2-3 | - | TRBV4-1 | -
TGTGCCAGCAGCCATAGTGGGCCTGGGGCCAACGTCCTGACTTTC | CASSHSGPGANVLTF | TRBJ2-6 | - | TRBV28 | -
TGCGCCAGCAGCCCCCGGGACAGAGATTACGAGCAGTACTTC | CASSPRDRDYEQYF | TRBJ2-7 | once | TRBV4-1 | TRBD1
TGTGCCAGCAGTGACGCCATGGAGTCCGGATATGGCTACACCTTC | CASSDAMESGYGYTF | TRBJ1-2 | once | TRBV6-4 | -
TGTGCCAGCAGCCCCGAACCAACAGGGGGCAATCAGCCCCAGCATTTT | CASSPEPTGGNQPQHF | TRBJ1-5 | - | TRBV28 | TRBD1
TGTGCTAGCAGCCAACGGAGGGTCTCCTACGAGCAGTACTTC | CASSQRRVSYEQYF | TRBJ2-7 | - | TRBV7-7 | -
TGTGCCAGCAGTCCTACCGGGACAGGGGAACGTGGCTACACCTTC | CASSPTGTGERGYTF | TRBJ1-2 | - | TRBV6-5 | TRBD1
TGTGCCAGCAGCTGGGTAGCGGGGGAGGGTGAGCAGTTCTTC | CASSWVAGEGEQFF | TRBJ2-1 | - | TRBV5-4 | TRBD2
TGTGCCACCTCGGGACAGATGAACACTGAAGCTTTCTTT | CATSGQMNTEAFF | TRBJ1-1 | - | TRBV19 | TRBD1
TGTGCCAGCAATTCCGGGACTTATAATGAAAAACTGTTTTTT | CASNSGTYNEKLFF | TRBJ1-4 | - | TRBV2 | -
TGTGCCAGCAGCAGGGAGTCAGACTATGGCTACACCTTC | CASSRESDYGYTF | TRBJ1-2 | - | TRBV7-9 | -
TGTGCCAGCAGCTTAAGCTCAGAGGGCAATCAGCCCCAGCATTTT | CASSLSSEGNQPQHF | TRBJ1-5 | - | TRBV11-2 | -
TGCGCCAGCAGTTTACGTTTGGGGACAGGGGGATCACCGGACACCGGGGAGCTGTTTTTT | CASSLRLGTGGSPDTGELFF | TRBJ2-2 | - | TRBV5-1 | TRBD1
TGTGCCAGCAGCCAGGACTCAAATTCACCCCTCCACTTT | CASSQDSNSPLHF | TRBJ1-6 | once | TRBV14 | -
TGCGCCAGCAGCCAACCAACCCAGGGAAGAACTGAAGCTTTCTTT | CASSQPTQGRTEAFF | TRBJ1-1 | few | TRBV4-1 | -
TGTGCCAGCAACCAGGGACAGGGGAACACTGAAGCTTTCTTT | CASNQGQGNTEAFF | TRBJ1-1 | - | TRBV11-2 | TRBD1
TGTGCCAGCAGTTTACGAGTTTCGGTCACTGAAGCTTTCTTT | CASSLRVSVTEAFF | TRBJ1-1 | - | TRBV27 | -
TGTGCCAGCAGCTCCGAAGCGGGGGGGGGTTACAATGAGCAGTTCTTC | CASSSEAGGGYNEQFF | TRBJ2-1 | - | TRBV7-8 | TRBD2
TGTGCCAGCAGACCTGCGGGGGGTGAGACTTATACGCAGTATTTT | CASRPAGGETYTQYF | TRBJ2-3 | - | TRBV28 | TRBD2
TGCAGCGTTCACCCGGGGGGGACTGAAGCTTTCTTT | CSVHPGGTEAFF | TRBJ1-1 | - | TRBV29-1 | -
TGTGCCAGCAGCGTAGACGGGACAGGGAGGGAGACCCAGTACTTC | CASSVDGTGRETQYF | TRBJ2-5 | - | TRBV9 | TRBD1
TGTGCCAGCAGTTCGACTAGCGGGGACCCCTCCTACGAGCAGTACTTC | CASSSTSGDPSYEQYF | TRBJ2-7 | - | TRBV7-3 | TRBD2
TGTGCCAGCAGTTACGGGAGCGGGAACTCCTACGAGCAGTACTTC | CASSYGSGNSYEQYF | TRBJ2-7 | - | TRBV6-6 | TRBD2
TGCAGTGCTAGCCGGGGAGACGGCTACACCTTC | CSASRGDGYTF | TRBJ1-2 | - | TRBV20-1 | -
TGTGCCATCAGTGATGAGGACTCTGGAAACACCATATATTTT | CAISDEDSGNTIYF | TRBJ1-3 | - | TRBV10-3 | -
TGTGCCAGCAGCGTAAACTCAGGGGGCGCCTACAATGAGCAGTTCTTC | CASSVNSGGAYNEQFF | TRBJ2-1 | - | TRBV9 | TRBD1
TGTGCCAGCTCACCACTAGCGGGAGCCACAGATACGCAGTATTTT | CASSPLAGATDTQYF | TRBJ2-3 | once | TRBV18 | TRBD2
TGTGCCAGCTCACCGCGGGACTTGGACTATGGCTACACCTTC | CASSPRDLDYGYTF | TRBJ1-2 | - | TRBV18 | -
TGCGCCAGCAGCCTCGTCGGGACAGGGGGCCCGAACACTGAAGCTTTCTTT | CASSLVGTGGPNTEAFF | TRBJ1-1 | - | TRBV5-1 | TRBD1
TGTGCCAGCAGTTTACTTAGTGGACAGGGGGTCTATGGCTACACCTTC | CASSLLSGQGVYGYTF | TRBJ1-2 | once | TRBV28 | TRBD1
TGTGCCAGCACCCAGCGGGGGACAGGGCCCTCCTACGAGCAGTACTTC | CASTQRGTGPSYEQYF | TRBJ2-7 | - | TRBV11-2 | -
TGTGCCAGCTCACCACGAACTAGCGGGAGTCACGATGAGCAGTTCTTC | CASSPRTSGSHDEQFF | TRBJ2-1 | - | TRBV18 | TRBD2
TGTGCCAGCACTGCCGACAGGGGGAACACTGAAGCTTTCTTT | CASTADRGNTEAFF | TRBJ1-1 | - | TRBV6-5 | TRBD1
TGTGCCAGCAGTTCCACAGACATGAACACTGAAGCTTTCTTT | CASSSTDMNTEAFF | TRBJ1-1 | once | TRBV6-6 | -
TGCGCCAGCAGCTTGCGGACTAGCGGGGGCCATGAGCAGTTCTTC | CASSLRTSGGHEQFF | TRBJ2-1 | - | TRBV5-1 | TRBD2
TGTGCCAGCAGCTTGCCGGGGGGCCGGGAGACCCAGTACTTC | CASSLPGGRETQYF | TRBJ2-5 | once | TRBV5-4 | -
TGTGCCAGCAGTTTGGGCGTAAGCTCCTACGAGCAGTACTTC | CASSLGVSSYEQYF | TRBJ2-7 | - | TRBV27 | -
TGTGCCATCAGTGAGTACACCAGCACAGATACGCAGTATTTT | CAISEYTSTDTQYF | TRBJ2-3 | - | TRBV10-3 | -
TGTGCCAGCAGTTACTCGAGGGGGACGCAGTATTTT | CASSYSRGTQYF | TRBJ2-3 | - | TRBV6-5 | -